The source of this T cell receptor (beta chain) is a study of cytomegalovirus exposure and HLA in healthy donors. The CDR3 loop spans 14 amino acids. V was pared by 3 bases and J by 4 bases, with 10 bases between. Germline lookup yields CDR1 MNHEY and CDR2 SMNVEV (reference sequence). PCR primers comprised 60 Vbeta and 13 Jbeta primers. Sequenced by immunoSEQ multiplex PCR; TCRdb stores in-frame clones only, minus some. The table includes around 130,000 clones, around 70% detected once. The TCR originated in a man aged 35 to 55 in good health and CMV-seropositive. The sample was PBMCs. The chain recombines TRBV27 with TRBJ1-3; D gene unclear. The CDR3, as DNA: TGTGCCAGCAGTTTTCGGGGAAGGGGAAACACCATATATTTT. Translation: CASSFRGRGNTIYF.